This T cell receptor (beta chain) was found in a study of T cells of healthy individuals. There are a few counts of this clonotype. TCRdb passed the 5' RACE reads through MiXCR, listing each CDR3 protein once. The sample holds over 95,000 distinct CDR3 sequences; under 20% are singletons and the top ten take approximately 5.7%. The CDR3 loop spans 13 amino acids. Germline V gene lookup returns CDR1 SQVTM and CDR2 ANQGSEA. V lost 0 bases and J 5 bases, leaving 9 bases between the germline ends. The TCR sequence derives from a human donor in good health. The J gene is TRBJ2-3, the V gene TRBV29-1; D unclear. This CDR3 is CSVEDLGQDTQYF. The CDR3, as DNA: TGCAGCGTTGAAGATCTTGGTCAAGATACGCAGTATTTT.